Described below is a single T cell receptor beta chain sequence and its context. Its antigen is not identified. The sample is drawn from a study of beta chain features in type 1 diabetes. Expressed TCRB transcripts were sequenced because the isolated RNA had all been reverse transcribed beforehand. Sequencing used immunoSEQ multiplex PCR; TCRdb keeps in-frame clones, though not all of them. Counted here are about 25,000 clones, 55% to 70% occurring once; the ten biggest clones make up about 1%. CDR1 and CDR2 (germline): SQVTM, ANQGSEA. Trimming took 7 bases from V and 2 from J; bases not matched to a gene: 7. This CDR3 has 13 residues. Overall study results and limits: Shortening that was moderate but significant affected the TCRB CDR3s of Type 1 diabetes patients in all four CD4+ subsets. Using cDNA template may skew counts toward highly expressing activated cells. VDJ junctions sequenced from type 1 diabetes patients showed fewer insertions and more deletions.

The chain recombines TRBV29-1 with TRBJ1-1, with TRBD1 identical over 7 bases. This clonotype originated in a woman aged 40 to 50 with type 1 diabetes. What was sequenced was stem cell memory CD4+ T cells from blood. DNA of the CDR3: TGCAGCGGTTCGGGACAGATAAACACTGAAGCTTTCTTT. Protein sequence: CSGSGQINTEAFF.